This T cell receptor beta chain was recorded in a study of OX40 agonist ivuxolimab in advanced cancers. Study overall: Two cutaneous melanoma patients and one hepatocellular carcinoma patient, three in all, had partial responses. Study-level findings and limits: At 0.1 to 3.0 mg/kg, clonal expansion of CD4+ and CD8+ blood T cells had occurred by week 6. The study found that CD8+ T cells averaged more expanded clones than CD4+.

Assay used: immunoSEQ multiplex PCR; TCRdb lists only in-frame clones, some missing. The table has about 1,800 clones, roughly 80% seen once. Notes on this clone: The antigen is not known. An end of the junction differs from the germline gene, which may be a read error.

Germline loops: CDR1 SGDLS, CDR2 YYNGEE. CDR3 length: 13 residues. Sample: CD4+ or CD8+ T cells sorted from blood, taken in a trial of the OX40 agonist ivuxolimab. This sequence originates from an adult with an advanced solid tumor such as melanoma, head and neck, liver or kidney cancer. V gene TRBV9 combines with J gene TRBJ2-2; tentatively, D is TRBD1 or TRBD2 (5 bases each). CDR3 region: CASRDRQTRGAVF. The DNA for the CDR3 is TGTGCCAGCAGAGATCGACAGACCCGGGGAGCTGTTTTT.